Below, one TCR beta chain is given with its context. It lacks a known antigen. Within one base of it there is no much larger clone, and no base qualities were kept. Patients chosen for sequencing had shown expansion of CD8+CD57+ cells by flow cytometry. Every patient had a diagnosis of severe acquired aplastic anemia based on International Study of Aplastic Anemia and Agranulocytosis and Camitta criteria. No patient had received any therapy when blood was sampled. The study deep-sequenced TCR repertoires of sorted CD4+ and CD8+ blood T cells from severe aplastic anemia patients and healthy subjects. Patients were enrolled under clinicaltrials.gov protocols 00001620, 01623167, 00001397, 00071045, 00081523 and 00961064 in the USA. Ficoll-Paque density gradient centrifugation was used to isolate peripheral blood mononuclear cells. Before DNA extraction, CD4+ and CD8+ T cells were sorted by FACS or by magnetic beads.

Genomic DNA served as template for TCR beta VDJ combination and CDR3 sequence profiling. An Illumina HiSeq 2000 was used for TCR repertoire sequencing. The original pipeline was this. TRBV/TRBJ rearrangement plots, CDR3 size and DJ length profiles, and Simpson's diversity index were used to assess repertoires. The immunodominant clone was defined as the most abundant DNA sequence in deep sequencing data. CDR3 amino acid sequences were screened for sharing across subjects and were compared with published repertoires and the VDJdb database. In TCRdb, the public reads were trimmed at Q25 with fastp and aligned with MiXCR, with productive beta chains retained. CDR3 protein duplicates are merged, each entry listing the most common genes and DNA. The V and J calls were determined by TCRdb, not by the authors. Recorded for this sample are some 150,000 distinct CDR3 sequences; more than 45% of them occurred a single time. Clones ranked in the top ten supply around 1% of the sample.

The sample is drawn from a study of CD8+CD57+ T cells in acquired aplastic anemia (dated 2018 in TCRdb). Looking at the study overall: Extracted DNA from sorted CD4+ and CD8+ cells averaged around 2.9 ug, ranging from about 0.18 to 27.4 ug. A CD8+CD57+ expansion meant a frequency higher than the mean frequency seen in healthy subjects. The investigation overall reported the following: Roughly 30 CD8+ CDR3 sequences were shared between patients and controls but appeared highly expressed in patients and within their immunodominant clones. Patients and healthy controls showed no significant difference in CD8+ Simpson's diversity (P=0.060).

V gives up 2 bases and J gives up 8 bases, and the segment between their germline ends measures 6 bases. Based on the germline V gene (reference sequence), the CDR1 and CDR2 sequences are DFQATT and SNEGSKA. Taken from cysteine to phenylalanine, the CDR3 has 11 residues. Just CDR3 DNA is preserved here, 33 bases in frame from base 1. The sample taken for sequencing was sorted CD4+, CD8+, or CD8+CD57+ T cells (not recorded which) from PBMCs. The V and J genes are TRBV20-1 and TRBJ1-4, with an unclear D gene assignment. The clonotype was recovered from a human donor with aplastic anemia. The nucleotides are TGCAGTGCTAGATTTAGAGAAAAACTGTTTTTT. The encoded protein is CSARFREKLFF.